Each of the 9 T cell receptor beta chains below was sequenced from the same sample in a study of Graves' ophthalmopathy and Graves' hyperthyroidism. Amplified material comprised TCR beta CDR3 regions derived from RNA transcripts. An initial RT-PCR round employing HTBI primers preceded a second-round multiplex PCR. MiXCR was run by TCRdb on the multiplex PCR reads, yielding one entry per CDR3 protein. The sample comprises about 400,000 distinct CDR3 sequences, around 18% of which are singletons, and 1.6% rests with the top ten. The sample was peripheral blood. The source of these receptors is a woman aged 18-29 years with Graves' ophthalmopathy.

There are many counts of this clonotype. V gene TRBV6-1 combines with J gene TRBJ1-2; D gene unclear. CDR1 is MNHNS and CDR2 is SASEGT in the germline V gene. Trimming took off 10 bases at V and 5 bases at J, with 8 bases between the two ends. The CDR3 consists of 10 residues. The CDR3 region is CATADYGYTF. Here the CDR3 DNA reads TGTGCCACGGCAGATTATGGCTACACCTTC.

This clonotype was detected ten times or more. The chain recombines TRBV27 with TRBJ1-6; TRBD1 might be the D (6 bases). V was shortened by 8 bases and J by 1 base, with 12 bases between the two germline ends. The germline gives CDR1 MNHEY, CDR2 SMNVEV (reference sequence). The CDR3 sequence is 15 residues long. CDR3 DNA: TGTGCCAGCCTGGGGGGGGCATCCTATAATTCACCCCTCCACTTT. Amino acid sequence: CASLGGASYNSPLHF.

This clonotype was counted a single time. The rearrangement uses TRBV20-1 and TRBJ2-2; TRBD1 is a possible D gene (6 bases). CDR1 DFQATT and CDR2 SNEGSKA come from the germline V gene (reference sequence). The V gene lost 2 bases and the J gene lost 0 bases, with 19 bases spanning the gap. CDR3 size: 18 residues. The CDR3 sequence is CSARQQTLRTANTGELFF. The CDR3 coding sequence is TGCAGTGCTAGACAACAAACTTTGCGGACAGCGAACACCGGGGAGCTGTTTTTT.

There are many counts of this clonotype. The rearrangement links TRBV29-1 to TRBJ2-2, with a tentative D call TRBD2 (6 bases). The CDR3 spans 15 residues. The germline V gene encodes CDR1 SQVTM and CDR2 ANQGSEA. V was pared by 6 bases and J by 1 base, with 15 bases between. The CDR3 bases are TGCAGCGTGACCTTCCACGGGGGGAACACCGGGGAGCTGTTTTTT. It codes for CSVTFHGGNTGELFF.

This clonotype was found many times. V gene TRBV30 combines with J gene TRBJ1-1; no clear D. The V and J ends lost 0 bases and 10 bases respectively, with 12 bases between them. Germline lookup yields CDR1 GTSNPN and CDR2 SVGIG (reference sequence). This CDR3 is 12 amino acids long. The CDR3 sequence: CAWSVLGMAAFF. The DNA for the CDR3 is TGTGCCTGGAGTGTATTAGGGATGGCAGCTTTCTTT.

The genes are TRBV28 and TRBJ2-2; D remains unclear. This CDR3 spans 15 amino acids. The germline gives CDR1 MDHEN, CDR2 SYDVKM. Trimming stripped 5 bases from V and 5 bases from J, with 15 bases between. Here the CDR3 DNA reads TGTGCCAGCAGTGGGGATACGTCAGCAACCGGGGAGCTGTTTTTT. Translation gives CASSGDTSATGELFF.

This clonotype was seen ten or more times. CDR3 DNA: TGTGCCAGTAGTTCCAGACTTGTTATGGGGGACATTCAGTACTTC. This translates into CASSSRLVMGDIQYF. The chain is built from TRBV19 and TRBJ2-4; perhaps D is TRBD1 or TRBD2 (5 bases each). Germline values: CDR1 LNHDA, CDR2 SQIVND (reference sequence). V dropped 5 bases and J dropped 8 bases, with 19 bases sitting between them. CDR3 length equals 15 residues.

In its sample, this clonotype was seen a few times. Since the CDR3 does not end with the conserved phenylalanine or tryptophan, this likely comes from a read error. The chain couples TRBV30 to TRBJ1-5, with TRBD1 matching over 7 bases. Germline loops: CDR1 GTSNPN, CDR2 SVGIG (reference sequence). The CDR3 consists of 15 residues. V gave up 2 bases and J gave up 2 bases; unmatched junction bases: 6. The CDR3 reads CAWSRGRGGNQPQHL. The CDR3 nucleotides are TGTGCCTGGAGTAGGGGGCGGGGTGGCAATCAGCCCCAGCATCTT.

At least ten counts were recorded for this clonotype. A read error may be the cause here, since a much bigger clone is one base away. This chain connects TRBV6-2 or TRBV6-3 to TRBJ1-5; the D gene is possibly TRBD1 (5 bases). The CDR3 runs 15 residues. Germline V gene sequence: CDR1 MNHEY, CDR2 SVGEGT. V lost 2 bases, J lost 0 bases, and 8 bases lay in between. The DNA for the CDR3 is TGTGCCAGCAGTTACGGGGGGGATAGCAATCAGCCCCAGCATTTT. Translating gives CASSYGGDSNQPQHF.